These 18 T cell receptor beta chains share one sample of origin, sequenced in a study of identifying expanded T cells in peripheral blood. The assay was immunoSEQ multiplex PCR, and TCRdb's table has in-frame clones only and misses some. Of 90,000 to 95,000 clones listed, 88% are singletons. Sequences were obtained from blood. The origin of the receptors is a person aged 18 to 75 in good health.

The rearrangement uses TRBV11-3 and TRBJ2-2; D is undetermined. This CDR3 region has 13 residues. Trimming pared 4 bases from V and 3 bases from J, leaving 6 bases between. From germline, CDR1 is SGHNT and CDR2 YENEEA. The CDR3 DNA reads TGTGCCAGCAGCTCCTGGGACACCGGGGAGCTGTTTTTT. Translation: CASSSWDTGELFF.

The chain uses TRBV5-1 and TRBJ2-2, with D tentatively TRBD1 (5 bases). The CDR3 spans 14 residues. V lost 3 bases to trimming and J lost 1 base, with 7 bases between them. Germline V gene lookup returns CDR1 SGHRS and CDR2 YFSETQ. The CDR3, as DNA: TGCGCCAGCAGCTCCGACAGGAACACCGGGGAGCTGTTTTTT. This codes for CASSSDRNTGELFF. Supplemented by reference TRBV5-1 and TRBJ2-2, the full variable domain reads KAGVTQTPRYLIKTRGQQVTLSCSPISGHRSVSWYQQTPGQGLQFLFEYFSETQRNKGNFPGRFSGRQFSNSRSEMNVSTLELGDSALYLCASSSDRNTGELFFGEGSRLTVL.

The chain has TRBV7-9 and TRBJ2-5; the match to TRBD1 covers 7 bases. Germline lookup yields CDR1 SEHNR and CDR2 FQNEAQ (reference sequence). The CDR3 is 14 amino acids. The ends lost 3 bases at V and 4 bases at J; junction bases unmatched: 5. The CDR3 DNA reads as TGTGCCAGCAGCTTTCGACAGGGTGTAGAGACCCAGTACTTC. Translation: CASSFRQGVETQYF. Variable domain in full (rest from reference TRBV7-9 and TRBJ2-5): DTGVSQNPRHKITKRGQNVTFRCDPISEHNRLYWYRQTLGQGPEFLTYFQNEAQLEKSRLLSDRFSAERPKGSFSTLEIQRTEQGDSAMYLCASSFRQGVETQYFGPGTRLLVL.

The sample holds one count of this clone. V and J are TRBV5-6 and TRBJ1-1; 8 bases match TRBD1. The trim removed 4 bases at V and 1 base at J, leaving 6 bases unmatched. CDR1 and CDR2 from the germline V gene are SGHDT and YYEEEE. The CDR3 runs to 15 residues. CDR3 loop: CASSGTGTGNTEAFF. DNA of the CDR3: TGTGCCAGCAGCGGGACCGGGACAGGGAACACTGAAGCTTTCTTT.

The chain joins TRBV5-1 to TRBJ1-3; 7 bases match TRBD1. This CDR3 contains 15 residues. Germline V gene lookup returns CDR1 SGHRS and CDR2 YFSETQ. Trimming took 4 bases from V and 2 from J; bases not matched to a gene: 6. DNA for the CDR3: TGCGCCAGCAGCCCCGGGACAGCCGCTGGAAACACCATATATTTT. Translating it yields CASSPGTAAGNTIYF.

A few counts support this clone. V usage is TRBV7-2 and J usage is TRBJ1-3; no reliable D call. In germline, CDR1 is SGHTA, CDR2 FQGNSA. Trimming cost V 1 base and J 0 bases, with 10 bases left between them. The CDR3 totals 16 residues. CDR3 region: CASSLVPQHSGNTIYF. The DNA for the CDR3 is TGTGCCAGCAGCTTAGTTCCGCAGCACTCTGGAAACACCATATATTTT.

This sequence joins TRBV29-1 and TRBJ1-2; D uncertain. The germline V gene has CDR1 SQVTM and CDR2 ANQGSEA. The CDR3 runs 13 residues. Trimming took 4 bases from V and 7 from J, leaving 16 bases between them. As DNA, the CDR3 is TGCAGCGTTGTTAAACAGACGGGAGGTGGCTACACCTTC. Translated, it gives CSVVKQTGGGYTF. Full variable domain (outside the CDR3, taken from reference TRBV29-1 and TRBJ1-2): SAVISQKPSRDICQRGTSLTIQCQVDSQVTMMFWYRQQPGQSLTLIATANQGSEATYESGFVIDKFPISRPNLTFSTLTVSNMSPEDSSIYLCSVVKQTGGGYTFGSGTRLTVV.

The gene calls are TRBV5-1 and TRBJ2-7; 12 positions agree with TRBD2. Trimming at V came to 4 bases and at J to 5 bases, leaving 7 bases not matched to a gene. Germline CDR1 reads SGHRS; CDR2 reads YFSETQ. The length of the CDR3 is 15 residues. The CDR3 loop is CASSPPRTSGDEQYF. In DNA, the CDR3 is TGCGCCAGCAGCCCTCCTCGGACTAGCGGGGACGAGCAGTACTTC.

In its sample, this clone was seen once. CDR3 nucleotide sequence: TGCGCCAGCAGCCAGGCCGCACCTAGCGGACCTAATGAGCAGTTCTTC. Its translation is CASSQAAPSGPNEQFF. The rearrangement links TRBV4-1 to TRBJ2-1; TRBD2 agrees at 7 bases. Germline CDR1 and CDR2: MGHRA and YSYEKL. Unmatched junction bases numbered 12, after V lost 3 bases and J lost 7 bases. This CDR3 spans 16 amino acids.

With respect to this clone: The same CDR3 is also encoded by other DNA sequences in this sample. V gene TRBV27 combines with J gene TRBJ1-5; D is ambiguous. This CDR3 is 13 amino acids long. V lost 3 bases and J lost 2, with 5 bases in between. The germline CDR1 and CDR2 sequences are MNHEY and SMNVEV (reference sequence). This CDR3 is CASSFSGNQPQHF. The CDR3 DNA is TGTGCCAGCAGTTTTTCGGGCAATCAGCCCCAGCATTTT.

The chain links TRBV19 to TRBJ2-1; tentatively, D is TRBD2 (5 bases). V dropped 5 bases and J dropped 1 base, with 12 bases sitting between them. The CDR3 runs to 15 residues. Germline lookup yields CDR1 LNHDA and CDR2 SQIVND (reference sequence). The CDR3 nucleotides are TGTGCCAGTAGTTTCAGCGGAGATTCCTACAATGAGCAGTTCTTC. It translates to CASSFSGDSYNEQFF.

The chain is built from TRBV19 and TRBJ1-1, with D possibly matching TRBD1 (5 bases). The CDR3 loop spans 17 amino acids. CDR1 is LNHDA, CDR2 SQIVND, per germline (reference sequence). Trimming took off 5 bases at V and 0 bases at J, with 19 bases between the two ends. The CDR3 region is CASSLLQGRALNTEAFF. CDR3 bases: TGTGCCAGTAGTCTCCTTCAGGGCCGGGCCTTGAACACTGAAGCTTTCTTT.

This chain uses TRBV5-1 with TRBJ2-1, with 8 bases aligning to TRBD1. Germline values: CDR1 SGHRS, CDR2 YFSETQ. The CDR3 spans 15 residues. V shed 4 bases and J 4 bases; nucleotides not matched to a gene: 7. CDR3: CASSPGQVAYNEQFF. CDR3 DNA: TGCGCCAGCAGCCCGGGACAGGTGGCGTACAATGAGCAGTTCTTC.

V usage is TRBV30 and J usage is TRBJ1-2; TRBD1 might be the D (6 bases). V gave up 0 bases and J gave up 3 bases, with 14 bases separating them. The CDR3 length is 15 residues. CDR1 GTSNPN and CDR2 SVGIG come from the germline V gene (reference sequence). DNA of the CDR3: TGTGCCTGGAGTGTAGGGGGTAGCGGGGACTATGGCTACACCTTC. Encoded protein: CAWSVGGSGDYGYTF.

The J gene is TRBJ1-2, the V gene TRBV5-6, with 12 bases matching TRBD1. The V segment lost 4 bases and the J segment 7 bases; nucleotides outside the gene matches: 8. In germline, CDR1 is SGHDT, CDR2 YYEEEE. The CDR3 covers 15 residues. In nucleotides, the CDR3 is TGTGCCAGCAGCCCAACTAGGGACAGGGGGCGTGGCTACACCTTC. Encoded protein: CASSPTRDRGRGYTF.

The V and J genes are TRBV27 and TRBJ1-6; 8 bases match TRBD1. V was clipped by 6 bases and J by 19 bases; unmatched bases: 8. CDR1 MNHEY and CDR2 SMNVEV come from the germline V gene (reference sequence). This CDR3 has 11 amino acids. The CDR3 loop is CASSGTGIFHF. The CDR3 DNA sequence: TGTGCCAGCAGCGGGACAGGCATCTTTCACTTT.

The chain has TRBV18 and TRBJ2-3; the D gene could be TRBD1 or TRBD2 (6 bases each). Per germline, CDR1 KGHSH and CDR2 LQKENI. V lost 4 bases and J lost 4, with 15 bases in between. The CDR3 length is 15 residues. Written as DNA, the CDR3 is TGTGCCAGCTCACAAGTTAGGGGGGTCGCAGATACGCAGTATTTT. Translation: CASSQVRGVADTQYF.

The chain employs TRBV30 and TRBJ1-6; TRBD1 agrees at 7 bases. Germline loops: CDR1 GTSNPN, CDR2 SVGIG (reference sequence). With 3 bases clipped from V and 6 bases from J, the junction kept 11 bases outside the gene matches. CDR3 length: 16 amino acids. Written as DNA, the CDR3 is TGTGCCTGGAGCGAGCCGAGACAGGGCCCTAATTCACCCCTCCACTTT. Encoded protein: CAWSEPRQGPNSPLHF.